The 15 T cell receptor beta chains listed next were all sequenced from one sample in a study of cytomegalovirus exposure and HLA in healthy donors. Use of 60 Vbeta and 13 Jbeta primers characterized the PCR. Profiling relied on immunoSEQ multiplex PCR, and the TCRdb table lists in-frame clones only, not all of them. Found here are 130,000 or so clones, approximately 82% of them singletons; the top ten hold 2.5% to 3.5%. The sample taken for sequencing was PBMCs. The receptors stem from a woman in her late teens or twenties in good health and CMV-seropositive.

The rearrangement links TRBV7-9 to TRBJ2-1, with TRBD2 identical over 12 bases. The CDR3 runs to 15 residues. The V and J ends lost 2 bases and 10 bases, in that order; junction bases with no gene match: 6. Germline V gene lookup returns CDR1 SEHNR and CDR2 FQNEAQ (reference sequence). In DNA form, the CDR3 reads TGTGCCAGCAGCTTATGGACTAGCGGGGACGGGGAGCAGTTCTTC. It translates to CASSLWTSGDGEQFF. Full variable domain (rest looked up from reference TRBV7-9 and TRBJ2-1): DTGVSQNPRHKITKRGQNVTFRCDPISEHNRLYWYRQTLGQGPEFLTYFQNEAQLEKSRLLSDRFSAERPKGSFSTLEIQRTEQGDSAMYLCASSLWTSGDGEQFFGPGTRLTVL.

The chain uses TRBV7-9 and TRBJ1-2; D might be TRBD1 (6 bases). Germline CDR1 SEHNR, CDR2 FQNEAQ (reference sequence). Trimming pared 0 bases from V and 12 bases from J, leaving 17 bases between. This CDR3 is built from 14 residues. Written as DNA, the CDR3 is TGTGCCAGCAGCTTAGCCGAGGACAGACAAGGCCACACCTTC. This sequence encodes CASSLAEDRQGHTF.

The rearrangement links TRBV25-1 to TRBJ1-2, with 8 positions matching TRBD1. The CDR3 is 16 amino acids. CDR1 is MGHDK, CDR2 SYGVNS, per germline. V was clipped by 3 bases and J by 6 bases; unmatched bases: 12. CDR3 in DNA: TGTGCCAGCAGTGACGTCGGACAGGGCGGGAAGGATGGCTACACCTTC. It yields the protein CASSDVGQGGKDGYTF.

The V call is TRBV18, the J call TRBJ1-2; D call uncertain. This CDR3 comprises 14 residues. Deletions cut 6 bases from V and 7 bases from J, with 18 bases between. Germline CDR1 is KGHSH and CDR2 is LQKENI. The CDR3 loop is CASSPTKGTSGYTF. The CDR3 DNA follows: TGTGCCAGCTCGCCAACCAAGGGAACTAGTGGCTACACCTTC. Combining the CDR3 with reference TRBV18 and TRBJ1-2 gives the whole variable domain NAGVMQNPRHLVRRRGQEARLRCSPMKGHSHVYWYRQLPEEGLKFMVYLQKENIIDESGMPKERFSAEFPKEGPSILRIQQVVRGDSAAYFCASSPTKGTSGYTFGSGTRLTVV.

The chain links TRBV5-1 to TRBJ2-5, with 8 bases that match TRBD2. With 4 bases clipped from V and 1 base from J, the junction kept 9 bases outside the gene matches. CDR1 and CDR2 (germline): SGHRS, YFSETQ. CDR3 length: 16 amino acids. Here the CDR3 reads CASSPGGAGAQETQYF. The CDR3 DNA follows: TGCGCCAGCAGCCCCGGTGGAGCGGGAGCCCAAGAGACCCAGTACTTC. Looking up the rest from reference TRBV5-1 and TRBJ2-5 gives the full variable domain: KAGVTQTPRYLIKTRGQQVTLSCSPISGHRSVSWYQQTPGQGLQFLFEYFSETQRNKGNFPGRFSGRQFSNSRSEMNVSTLELGDSALYLCASSPGGAGAQETQYFGPGTRLLVL.

The V gene is TRBV9, the J gene TRBJ2-1, with 10 bases matching TRBD2. The CDR3 contains 17 residues. The V gene's germline CDR1 is SGDLS and CDR2 YYNGEE. V lost 4 bases to trimming and J lost 3 bases; unmatched junction nucleotides: 10. The CDR3 DNA reads TGTGCCAGCAGCCTTAGGAGCGGGGGGGACTTCTACAATGAGCAGTTCTTC. This gives the protein CASSLRSGGDFYNEQFF.

The chain uses TRBV19 and TRBJ2-5, with a weak D call TRBD1 (5 bases). The J call may be faulty, since TRBJ2-7 better matches the DNA end. This CDR3 is 15 amino acids long. Germline V lookup: CDR1 LNHDA, CDR2 SQIVND (reference sequence). The CDR3 reads CASSAGNIELYEQYF. The CDR3 bases are TGTGCCAGTAGTGCAGGGAACATAGAACTCTACGAGCAGTACTTC.

The chain recombines TRBV6-4 with TRBJ1-1; D ambiguous. With 7 bases removed from V and 1 base from J, the gap between germline ends came to 10 bases. The germline V gene has CDR1 MRHNA and CDR2 SNTAGT. The CDR3 runs to 13 residues. The CDR3 DNA reads as TGTGCCAGCACAGGACTTCGGAACACTGAAGCTTTCTTT. Translating it yields CASTGLRNTEAFF.

The chain couples TRBV5-1 to TRBJ1-4; D is unresolved. The CDR3 is 12 amino acids. The germline V gene has CDR1 SGHRS and CDR2 YFSETQ. The germline V and J ends were trimmed by 0 bases and 10 bases, with 7 bases remaining between them. This CDR3 is CASSLANGKLFF. In nucleotides, the CDR3 is TGCGCCAGCAGCTTGGCCAACGGAAAACTGTTTTTT.

This clone appeared a few times. The chain carries TRBV2 and TRBJ1-1; D is perhaps TRBD1 (5 bases). The ends were cut back, 4 bases at V and 3 bases at J, with 15 bases in the middle. Germline lookup yields CDR1 SNHLY and CDR2 FYNNEI. The CDR3 runs to 15 residues. As DNA, the CDR3 is TGTGCCAGCAGTGTAGTTGGGGGGGAGGACACTGAAGCTTTCTTT. Amino acids: CASSVVGGEDTEAFF.

Here the CDR3 reads CASSHESGGPETQYF. The CDR3 DNA reads TGTGCCAGCAGTCATGAAAGCGGGGGGCCCGAGACCCAGTACTTC. V gene TRBV6-5 combines with J gene TRBJ2-5, with 9 bases aligning to TRBD2. CDR1 is MNHEY and CDR2 is SVGAGI in the germline V gene. V lost 5 bases to trimming and J lost 5 bases; unmatched junction nucleotides: 9. The length of the CDR3 is 15 residues.

This clone has only a few counts. The V call is TRBV2, the J call TRBJ2-3; a possible D gene is TRBD2 (6 bases). The V gene's germline CDR1 is SNHLY and CDR2 FYNNEI. The CDR3 extends over 15 amino acids. Deletions cut 6 bases from V and 0 bases from J, with 13 bases between. CDR3: CASSQGGTSTDTQYF. DNA of the CDR3: TGTGCCAGCAGCCAAGGAGGGACTAGCACAGATACGCAGTATTTT.

The chain is built from TRBV6-5 and TRBJ1-1; 7 bases fit TRBD1. V gave up 0 bases and J gave up 4 bases; unmatched junction bases: 2. Per germline, CDR1 MNHEY and CDR2 SVGAGI. CDR3 length: 14 amino acids. The CDR3: CASSYSTGSTEAFF. The CDR3 coding sequence is TGTGCCAGCAGTTACTCGACAGGGAGCACTGAAGCTTTCTTT.

This chain connects TRBV9 to TRBJ2-3; TRBD1 is a possible D gene (6 bases). Per the germline V gene, CDR1 is SGDLS and CDR2 is YYNGEE. This CDR3 spans 16 amino acids. Trimming removed 4 bases from V and 4 bases from J, with 19 bases in between. The CDR3 sequence is CASSTQQGWVADTQYF. In DNA form, the CDR3 reads TGTGCCAGCAGCACCCAGCAGGGGTGGGTGGCAGATACGCAGTATTTT.

The genes are TRBV5-1 and TRBJ2-1; 8 nucleotides agree with TRBD2. The CDR3 runs to 13 residues. Germline CDR1 SGHRS, CDR2 YFSETQ. J was trimmed by 8 bases and V by 7 bases; bases with no gene match: 8. The CDR3 region is CASGYGGADEQFF. CDR3 DNA: TGCGCCAGCGGTTACGGGGGGGCCGATGAGCAGTTCTTC. Based on the CDR3 plus reference TRBV5-1 and TRBJ2-1, the full variable domain is KAGVTQTPRYLIKTRGQQVTLSCSPISGHRSVSWYQQTPGQGLQFLFEYFSETQRNKGNFPGRFSGRQFSNSRSEMNVSTLELGDSALYLCASGYGGADEQFFGPGTRLTVL.